This TCR beta chain was sequenced in a study of CXCR3-negative and CXCR3-positive naive CD8 T cells. Germline CDR1 reads MNHEY; CDR2 reads SVGEGT. This CDR3 has 14 amino acids. UMI-labeled TRB cDNA libraries were prepared by 5' RACE. TCRdb re-called the 5' RACE reads and gives one entry per CDR3 protein, without DNA. In total, the table holds roughly 24,000 distinct CDR3 sequences. The sequence was obtained from a human donor in good health. Some clones in this sample may be carry-over from other donors' samples. The J gene is TRBJ2-2, the V gene TRBV6-2 or TRBV6-3. The specimen was naive CXCR3- CD8+ T cells from blood. The subset here: CD45RO-CCR7+CD27+CD95- naive CD8+ T cells lacking CXCR3 (TNR3-). CDR3 sequence: CASSYSENTGELFF.